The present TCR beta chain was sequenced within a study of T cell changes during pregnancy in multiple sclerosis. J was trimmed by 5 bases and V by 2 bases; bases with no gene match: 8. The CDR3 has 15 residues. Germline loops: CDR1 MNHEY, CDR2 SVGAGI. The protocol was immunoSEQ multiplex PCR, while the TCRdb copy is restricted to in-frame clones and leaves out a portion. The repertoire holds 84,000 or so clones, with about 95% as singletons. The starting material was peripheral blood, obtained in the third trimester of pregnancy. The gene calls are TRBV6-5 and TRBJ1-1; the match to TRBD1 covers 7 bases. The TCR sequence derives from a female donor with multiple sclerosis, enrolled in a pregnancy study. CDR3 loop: CASSYLRTGITEAFF. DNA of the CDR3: TGTGCCAGCAGTTACCTCCGGACAGGTATAACTGAAGCTTTCTTT.